This T cell receptor (beta chain) was found in a study of blood T cell repertoires in COVID-19. The protocol was immunoSEQ multiplex PCR, while the TCRdb copy is restricted to in-frame clones and leaves out a portion. The sample shows under 200,000 clones, roughly 85% of them seen only once. Sequences were obtained from peripheral blood. The source is a man aged 55 to 69 with active or convalescent COVID-19.

CDR3 coding DNA: TGTGCCAGTAGTATGGAGCGGGCTGGAATTAACTATGGCTACACCTTC. Translated: CASSMERAGINYGYTF. The chain employs TRBV19 and TRBJ1-2; D call uncertain. CDR3 length: 16 residues. Trimming removed 3 bases from V and 1 base from J, with 15 bases in between. The V gene's germline CDR1 is LNHDA and CDR2 SQIVND (reference sequence).